Listed below are T cell receptor beta chains from one sample, sequenced in a study of T cells expressing NK-cell markers. TCRdb re-called the 5' RACE reads and shows each CDR3 protein once, DNA omitted. This table lists over 150,000 distinct CDR3 sequences. The source material was blood T cells: a sorted CD56 or NKG2C T cell subset, CD4+ or CD8+ T cells, or bulk PBMC T cells (not recorded which). These receptors were obtained from a woman between 45 and 60 years old in good health. Each CDR3 is given with its conserved first and last residue.

>15|TRBJ2-2|TRBV7-9
CASSPDRANTGELFF
>15|TRBJ2-7|TRBV4-1
CASSQEGTGNYEQYF
>15|TRBJ2-5|TRBV3-1
CASSPTGTYQETQYF
>14|TRBJ2-7|TRBV5-1
CASSSTGRSYEQYF
>16|TRBJ2-7|TRBV11-2
CASSLAGTSSSYEQYF
>14|TRBJ1-2|TRBV7-9
CASSLSSADYGYTF
>16|TRBJ2-5|TRBV7-9
CASSPSGRAFGETQYF
>15|TRBJ2-3|TRBV7-8
CASSSWAGLTDTQYF
>16|TRBJ2-2|TRBV9
CASSAAGTDITGELFF
>16|TRBJ1-2|TRBV27
CASSFSGDRGFYGYTF
>14|TRBJ2-2|TRBV10-3
CASSGTGSTGELFF
>13|TRBJ2-1|TRBV24-1
CATSDLTYNEQFF
>15|TRBJ2-3|TRBV7-9
CASSSSGGSTDTQYF
>15|TRBJ1-4|TRBV2
CASSGPGQLNEKLFF
>15|TRBJ1-1|TRBV19
CASSIGTGPDTEAFF
>15|TRBJ2-7|TRBV7-9
CASSLGQGLSYEQYF